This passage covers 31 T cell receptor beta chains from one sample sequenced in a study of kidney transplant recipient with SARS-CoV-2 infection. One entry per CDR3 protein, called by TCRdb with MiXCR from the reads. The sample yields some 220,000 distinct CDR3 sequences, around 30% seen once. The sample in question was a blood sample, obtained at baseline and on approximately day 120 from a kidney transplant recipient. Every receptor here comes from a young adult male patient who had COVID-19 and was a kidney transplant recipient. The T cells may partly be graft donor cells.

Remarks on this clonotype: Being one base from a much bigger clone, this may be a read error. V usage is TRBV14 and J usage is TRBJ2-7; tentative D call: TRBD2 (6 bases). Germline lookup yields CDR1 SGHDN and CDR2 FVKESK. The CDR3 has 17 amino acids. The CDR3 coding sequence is TGTGCCAGCAGCCAGGGTATTGGGAGCGGAGGGCTTTCTCGGCAGCTCTTC. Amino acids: CASSQGIGSGGLSRQLF.

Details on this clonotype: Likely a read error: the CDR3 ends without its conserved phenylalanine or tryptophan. In DNA form, the CDR3 reads TGTGCCAGCAGTGTTGGAACCAGCTTCCGAAAGACCTATGGCTACACCCTC. As protein: CASSVGTSFRKTYGYTL. The gene calls are TRBV12-3 or TRBV12-4 and TRBJ1-2; D ambiguous. The CDR3 covers 17 residues. V lost 5 bases and J lost 4, with 23 bases in between.

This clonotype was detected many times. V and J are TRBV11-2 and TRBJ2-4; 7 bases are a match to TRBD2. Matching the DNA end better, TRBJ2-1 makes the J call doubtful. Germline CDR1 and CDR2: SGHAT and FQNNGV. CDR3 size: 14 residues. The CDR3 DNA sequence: TGTGCCAGCAGCCCCTCCGGGGGGTGGAATGAGCAGTTCTTC. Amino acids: CASSPSGGWNEQFF.

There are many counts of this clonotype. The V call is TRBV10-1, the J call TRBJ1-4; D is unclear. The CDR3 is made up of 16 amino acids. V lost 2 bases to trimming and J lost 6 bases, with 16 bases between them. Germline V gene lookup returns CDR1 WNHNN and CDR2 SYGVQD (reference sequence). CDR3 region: CASSEVPRGWDEKLFF. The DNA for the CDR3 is TGCGCCAGCAGTGAGGTCCCCAGAGGGTGGGATGAAAAACTGTTTTTT.

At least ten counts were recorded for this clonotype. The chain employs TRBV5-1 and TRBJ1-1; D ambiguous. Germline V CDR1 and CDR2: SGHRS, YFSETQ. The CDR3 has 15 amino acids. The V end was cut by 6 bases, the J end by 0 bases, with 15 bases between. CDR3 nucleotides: TGCGCCAGCAACTTACAAGGAGGGATGAACACTGAAGCTTTCTTT. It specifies CASNLQGGMNTEAFF.

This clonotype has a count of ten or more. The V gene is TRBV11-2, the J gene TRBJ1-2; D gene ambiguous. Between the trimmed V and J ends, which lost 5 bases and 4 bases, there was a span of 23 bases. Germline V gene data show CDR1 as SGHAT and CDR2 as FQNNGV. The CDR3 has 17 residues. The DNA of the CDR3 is TGTGCCAGCAGCAGGAACCGAACAAGCAGAAAGACCTATGGCTACACCTTC. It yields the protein CASSRNRTSRKTYGYTF.

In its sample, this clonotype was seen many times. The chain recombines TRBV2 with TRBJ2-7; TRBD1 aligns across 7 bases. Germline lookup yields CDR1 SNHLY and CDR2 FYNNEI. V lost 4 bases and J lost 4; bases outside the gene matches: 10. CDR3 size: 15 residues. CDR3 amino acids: CASSGGSGGLYEQYF. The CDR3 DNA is TGTGCCAGCAGTGGAGGGTCAGGGGGTTTGTACGAGCAGTACTTC. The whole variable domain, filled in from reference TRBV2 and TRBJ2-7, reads EPEVTQTPSHQVTQMGQEVILRCVPISNHLYFYWYRQILGQKVEFLVSFYNNEISEKSEIFDDQFSVERPDGSNFTLKIRSTKLEDSAMYFCASSGGSGGLYEQYFGPGTRLTVT.

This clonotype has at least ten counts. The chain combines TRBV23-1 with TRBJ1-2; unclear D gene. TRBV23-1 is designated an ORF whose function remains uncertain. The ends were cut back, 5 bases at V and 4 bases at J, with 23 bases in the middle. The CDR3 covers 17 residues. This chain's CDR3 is CASSIGPLRRKTYGYTF. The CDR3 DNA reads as TGCGCCAGCAGTATTGGGCCGCTACGCAGAAAGACCTATGGCTACACCTTC.

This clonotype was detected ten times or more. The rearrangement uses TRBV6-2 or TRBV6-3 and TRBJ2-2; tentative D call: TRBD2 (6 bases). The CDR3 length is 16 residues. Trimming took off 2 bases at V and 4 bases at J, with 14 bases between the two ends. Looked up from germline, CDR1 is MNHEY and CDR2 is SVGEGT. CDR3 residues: CASSYARPAGTGELFF. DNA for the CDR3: TGTGCCAGCAGTTACGCTAGGCCAGCGGGCACCGGGGAGCTGTTTTTT.

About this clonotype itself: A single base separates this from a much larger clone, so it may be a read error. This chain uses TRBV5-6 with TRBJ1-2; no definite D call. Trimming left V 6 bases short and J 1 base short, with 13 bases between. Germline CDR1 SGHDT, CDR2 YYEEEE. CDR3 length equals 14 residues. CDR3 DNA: TGTGCCAGCAACCCGGAGGTCCATAACTATGGCTACACCTTC. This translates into CASNPEVHNYGYTF.

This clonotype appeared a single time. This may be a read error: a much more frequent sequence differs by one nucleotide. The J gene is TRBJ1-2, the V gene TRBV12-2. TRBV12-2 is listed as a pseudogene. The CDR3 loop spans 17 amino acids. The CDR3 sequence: CASRMIETPRKAYGYTF. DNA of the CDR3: TGTGCAAGTCGCATGATAGAGACTCCACGAAAGGCCTATGGCTACACCTTC.

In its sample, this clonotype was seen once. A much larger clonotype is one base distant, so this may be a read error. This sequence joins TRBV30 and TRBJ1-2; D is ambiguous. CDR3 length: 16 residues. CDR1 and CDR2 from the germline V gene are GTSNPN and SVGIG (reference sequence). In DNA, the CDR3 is TGTGCCTGGACACTATCGCGTTATAGAAAGACCTATGGCCACACCTTC. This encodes CAWTLSRYRKTYGHTF.

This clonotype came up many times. CDR3 coding DNA: TGTGCCAGCAGCTTAGTAGGGGTTCGGGAGACCCAGTACTTC. Translation gives CASSLVGVRETQYF. The V call is TRBV5-4, the J call TRBJ2-5; D is perhaps TRBD1 (5 bases). The CDR3 extends over 14 amino acids. The germline V and J ends were trimmed by 2 bases and 5 bases, with 13 bases remaining between them. CDR1 SGHNT and CDR2 YYREEE come from the germline V gene (reference sequence). Looking up the rest from reference TRBV5-4 and TRBJ2-5 gives the full variable domain: ETGVTQSPTHLIKTRGQQVTLRCSSQSGHNTVSWYQQALGQGPQFIFQYYREEENGRGNFPPRFSGLQFPNYSSELNVNALELDDSALYLCASSLVGVRETQYFGPGTRLLVL.

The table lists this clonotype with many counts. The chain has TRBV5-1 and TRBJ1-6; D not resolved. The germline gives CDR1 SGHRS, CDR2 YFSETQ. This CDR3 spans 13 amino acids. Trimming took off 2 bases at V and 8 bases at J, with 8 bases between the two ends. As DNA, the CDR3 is TGCGCCAGCAGCTTCAGGAGCGATTCACCCCTCCACTTT. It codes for CASSFRSDSPLHF. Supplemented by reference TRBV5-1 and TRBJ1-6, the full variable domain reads KAGVTQTPRYLIKTRGQQVTLSCSPISGHRSVSWYQQTPGQGLQFLFEYFSETQRNKGNFPGRFSGRQFSNSRSEMNVSTLELGDSALYLCASSFRSDSPLHFGNGTRLTVT.

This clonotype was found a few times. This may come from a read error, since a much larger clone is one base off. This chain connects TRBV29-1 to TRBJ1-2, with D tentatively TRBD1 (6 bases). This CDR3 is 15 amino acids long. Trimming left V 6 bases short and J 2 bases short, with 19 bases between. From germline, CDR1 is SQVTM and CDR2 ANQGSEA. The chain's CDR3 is CSVTVRGAFNYGYTF. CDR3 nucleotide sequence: TGCAGCGTCACCGTCCGGGGGGCATTCAACTATGGCTACACCTTC.

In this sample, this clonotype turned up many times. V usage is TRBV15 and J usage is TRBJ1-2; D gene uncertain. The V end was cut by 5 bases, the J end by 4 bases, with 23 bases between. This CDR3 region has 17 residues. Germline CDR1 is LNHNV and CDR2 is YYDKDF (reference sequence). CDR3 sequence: CATSLPKRCGKTYGYTF. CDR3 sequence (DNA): TGTGCCACCAGCTTGCCCAAAAGGTGTGGAAAGACCTATGGCTACACCTTC.

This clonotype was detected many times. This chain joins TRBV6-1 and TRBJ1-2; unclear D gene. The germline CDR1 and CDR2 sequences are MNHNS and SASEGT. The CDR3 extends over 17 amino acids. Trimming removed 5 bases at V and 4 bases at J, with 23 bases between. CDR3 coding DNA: TGTGCCAGCAGTATAAGTATCTCTATGCGAAAGACCTATGGCTACACCTTC. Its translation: CASSISISMRKTYGYTF.

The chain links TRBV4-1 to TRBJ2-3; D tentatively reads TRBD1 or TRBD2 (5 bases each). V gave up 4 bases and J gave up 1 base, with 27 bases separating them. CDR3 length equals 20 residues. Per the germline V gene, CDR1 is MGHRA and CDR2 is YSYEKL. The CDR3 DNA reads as TGCGCCAGCAGCCGTCGCCCCCAACCCGGGACCGAAACGCGCACAGATACGCAGTATTTT. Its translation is CASSRRPQPGTETRTDTQYF.

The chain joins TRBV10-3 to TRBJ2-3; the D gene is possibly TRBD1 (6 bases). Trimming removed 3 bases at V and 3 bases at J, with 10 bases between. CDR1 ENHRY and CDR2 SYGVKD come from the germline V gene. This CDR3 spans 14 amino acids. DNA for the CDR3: TGTGCCATCAGTGAAGACACAGGGACAGATACGCAGTATTTT. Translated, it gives CAISEDTGTDTQYF.

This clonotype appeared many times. The CDR3 spells CASSYSRARVLINEQFF. Written as DNA, the CDR3 is TGTGCCAGCAGTTACTCTAGGGCCAGGGTGTTGATCAATGAGCAGTTCTTC. The V and J genes are TRBV6-5 and TRBJ2-1, with D possibly being TRBD1 (5 bases). This CDR3 contains 17 residues. Germline V gene lookup returns CDR1 MNHEY and CDR2 SVGAGI. Trimming shortened V by 0 bases and J by 6 bases, and 18 bases separated the two germline ends.

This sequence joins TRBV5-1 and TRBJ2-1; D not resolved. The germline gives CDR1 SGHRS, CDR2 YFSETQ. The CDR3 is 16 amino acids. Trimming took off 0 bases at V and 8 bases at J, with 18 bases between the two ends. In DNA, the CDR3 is TGCGCCAGCAGCTTGGTCGGTAGGTTAGTACGGGATGAGCAGTTCTTC. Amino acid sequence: CASSLVGRLVRDEQFF.

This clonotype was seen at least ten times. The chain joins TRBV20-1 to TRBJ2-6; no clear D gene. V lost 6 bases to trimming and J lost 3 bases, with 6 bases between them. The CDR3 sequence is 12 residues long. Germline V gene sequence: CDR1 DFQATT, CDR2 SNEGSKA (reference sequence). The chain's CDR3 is CSARFGANVLTF. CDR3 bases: TGCAGTGCGAGGTTTGGGGCCAACGTCCTGACTTTC.

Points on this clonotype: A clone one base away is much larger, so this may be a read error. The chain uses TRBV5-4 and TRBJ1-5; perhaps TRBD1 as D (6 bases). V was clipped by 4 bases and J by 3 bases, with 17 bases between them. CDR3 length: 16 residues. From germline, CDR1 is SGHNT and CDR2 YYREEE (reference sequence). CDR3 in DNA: TGTGCCAGCAGCCTTAGGGCAGGGGAACACAATCAGCCCCAGCATTTT. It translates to CASSLRAGEHNQPQHF.

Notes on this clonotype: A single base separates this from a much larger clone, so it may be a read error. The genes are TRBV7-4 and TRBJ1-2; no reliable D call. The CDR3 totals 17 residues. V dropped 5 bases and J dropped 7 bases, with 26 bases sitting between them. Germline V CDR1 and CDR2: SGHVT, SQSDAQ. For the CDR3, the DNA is TGTGCCAGCAGCGTTCGGGCTTCAGCTCGAAAGACCTGTGGCTACACCTTC. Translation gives CASSVRASARKTCGYTF.

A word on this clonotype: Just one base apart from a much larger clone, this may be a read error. The CDR3 loop reads CASSSGRELFF. For the CDR3, the DNA is TGTGCCAGCAGCTCCGGACGGGAGCTGTTTTTT. This chain connects TRBV11-1 to TRBJ2-2, with D unclear. With 4 bases removed from V and 9 bases from J, the gap between germline ends came to 6 bases. CDR1 is SGHAT, CDR2 FQDESV, per germline (reference sequence). CDR3 length: 11 amino acids.

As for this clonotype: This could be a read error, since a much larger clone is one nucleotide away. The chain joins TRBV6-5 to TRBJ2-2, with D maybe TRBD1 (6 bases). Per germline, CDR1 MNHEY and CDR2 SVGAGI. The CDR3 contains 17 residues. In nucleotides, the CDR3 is TGTGCCAGCAATTACCTCGCAGGGGCGACGAACACCGGGGAGCTGTTTTTT. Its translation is CASNYLAGATNTGELFF.

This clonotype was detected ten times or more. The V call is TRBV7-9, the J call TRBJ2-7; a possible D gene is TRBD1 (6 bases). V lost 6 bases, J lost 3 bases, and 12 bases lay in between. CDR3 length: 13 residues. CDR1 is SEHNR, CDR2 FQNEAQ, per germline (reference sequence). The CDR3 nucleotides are TGTGCCAGCAGTCCCGGACAGTTCTACGAGCAGTACTTC. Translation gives CASSPGQFYEQYF.

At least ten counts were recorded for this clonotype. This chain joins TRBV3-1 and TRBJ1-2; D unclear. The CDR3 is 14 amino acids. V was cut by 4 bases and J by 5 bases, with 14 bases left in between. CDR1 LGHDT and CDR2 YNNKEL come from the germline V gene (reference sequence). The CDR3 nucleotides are TGTGCCAGCAGCCTGATGACATCCGGATATGGCTACACCTTC. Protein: CASSLMTSGYGYTF.

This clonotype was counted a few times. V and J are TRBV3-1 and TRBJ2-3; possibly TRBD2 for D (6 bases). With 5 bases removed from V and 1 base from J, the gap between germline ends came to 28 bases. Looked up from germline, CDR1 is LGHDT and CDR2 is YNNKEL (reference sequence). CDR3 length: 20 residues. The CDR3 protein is CASSSRGAAGGTFGTDTQYF. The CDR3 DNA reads TGTGCCAGCAGCTCTCGAGGGGCAGCGGGTGGGACCTTTGGCACAGATACGCAGTATTTT.

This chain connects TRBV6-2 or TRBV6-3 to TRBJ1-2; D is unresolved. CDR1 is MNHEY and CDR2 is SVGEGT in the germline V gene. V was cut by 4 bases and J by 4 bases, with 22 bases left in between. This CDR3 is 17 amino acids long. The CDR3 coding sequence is TGTGCCAGCAGTTGCGCATGCTGCATCGGAAAGACCTATGGCTACACCTTC. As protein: CASSCACCIGKTYGYTF.

The CDR3 nucleotides read TGTGCCAGCAGCCCGCGGACTAGCGGGGGGCCTACGCAGTATTTT. Protein product: CASSPRTSGGPTQYF. The J gene is TRBJ2-3, the V gene TRBV11-1; TRBD2 matches at 14 bases. In germline, CDR1 is SGHAT, CDR2 FQDESV (reference sequence). Trimming at V came to 5 bases and at J to 8 bases, leaving 6 bases not matched to a gene. The CDR3 is made up of 15 amino acids.